This is a list of T cell receptor beta chains from one sample in a study of blood T cell repertoires in COVID-19. Sequencing used immunoSEQ multiplex PCR; TCRdb keeps in-frame clones, though not all of them. The table has roughly 120,000 clones, under 80% seen once. Sequencing was done on a sample of peripheral blood. All receptors derive from a man in his forties or fifties with acute or convalescent COVID-19. Both conserved end residues are part of each CDR3. The order of the fields is V gene, D gene, J gene, clone size, CDR3 DNA, CDR3 protein. D genes are given only for firm matches. Clone size is shown for a subset of rows, as once, few, many or a class of expanded clone.

V: TRBV6-5; D: TRBD1; J: TRBJ2-2; size: -; DNA: TGTGCCAGCACCGGGACAGGGGACACCGGGGAGCTGTTTTTT; CDR3: CASTGTGDTGELFF
V: TRBV2; D: TRBD2; J: TRBJ2-7; size: -; DNA: TGTGCCAGCAGTGATACGAGCGGGGGGACACTGTTTACCTACGAGCAGTACTTC; CDR3: CASSDTSGGTLFTYEQYF
V: TRBV19; D: TRBD2; J: TRBJ2-1; size: -; DNA: TGTGCCAGTACCGGACTAGCGCACAATGAGCAGTTCTTC; CDR3: CASTGLAHNEQFF
V: TRBV2; D: -; J: TRBJ1-1; size: once; DNA: TGTGCCAGCAATCCCTCTCGCGGGTTCTTGAACACTGAAGCTTTCTTT; CDR3: CASNPSRGFLNTEAFF
V: TRBV6-1; D: TRBD1; J: TRBJ1-1; size: -; DNA: TGTGCCAGCAGTGAACTAGCGACAGGGAAGGCTTTCTTT; CDR3: CASSELATGKAFF
V: TRBV27; D: -; J: TRBJ2-7; size: once; DNA: TGTGCCAGCAGTTTAGGGGGGAGCTCCTACGAGCAGTACTTC; CDR3: CASSLGGSSYEQYF
V: TRBV7-7; D: -; J: TRBJ2-7; size: -; DNA: TGTGCTAGCAGCTATGAGGGGGAGGGCGAGCAGTACTTC; CDR3: CASSYEGEGEQYF
V: TRBV5-1; D: -; J: TRBJ2-3; size: -; DNA: TGCGCCAGCAGCTTAGGTCCAGTCTCGGGTACAGATACGCAGTATTTT; CDR3: CASSLGPVSGTDTQYF
V: TRBV11-2; D: TRBD1; J: TRBJ1-2; size: -; DNA: TGTGCCAGCAGCTCGGGACAGGGGAGTGGCTACACCTTC; CDR3: CASSSGQGSGYTF
V: TRBV9; D: -; J: TRBJ1-3; size: -; DNA: TGTGCCAGCAGCGGAAAGGACAGTTTCTCTGGAAACACCATATATTTT; CDR3: CASSGKDSFSGNTIYF
V: TRBV11-2; D: TRBD1; J: TRBJ1-4; size: once; DNA: TGTGCCAGCAGCCCCGGGACAGGGTACGAAAAACTGTTTTTT; CDR3: CASSPGTGYEKLFF
V: TRBV5-6; D: -; J: TRBJ2-5; size: -; DNA: TGTGCCAGCACCTGGGACTCGCAAGAGACCCAGTACTTC; CDR3: CASTWDSQETQYF
V: TRBV18; D: -; J: TRBJ1-1; size: -; DNA: TGTGCCAGCTCACAGATAACAGGTTATGGGAACACTGAAGCTTTCTTT; CDR3: CASSQITGYGNTEAFF
V: TRBV27; D: TRBD2; J: TRBJ2-3; size: once; DNA: TGTGCCAGCAGCACCCTCTGGGACTACACAGATACGCAGTATTTT; CDR3: CASSTLWDYTDTQYF
V: TRBV10-1; D: TRBD1; J: TRBJ2-2; size: -; DNA: TGCGCCAGCAGTGAGATACAGGGGGCAACCGGGGAGCTGTTTTTT; CDR3: CASSEIQGATGELFF
V: TRBV19; D: -; J: TRBJ2-7; size: -; DNA: TGTGCCAGTATTCGGGAGTTCTCCTACGAGCAGTACTTC; CDR3: CASIREFSYEQYF
V: TRBV28; D: TRBD1; J: TRBJ1-6; size: -; DNA: TGTGCCAGCAGTTTGGCGTCAGGGGGCCGGAATTCACCCCTCCACTTT; CDR3: CASSLASGGRNSPLHF
V: TRBV2; D: -; J: TRBJ2-5; size: -; DNA: TGTGCCAGCAGTTACCTCGGGAAAGAGACCCAGTACTTC; CDR3: CASSYLGKETQYF
V: TRBV10-3; D: -; J: TRBJ2-2; size: -; DNA: TGTGCCATCATTGACTACGAAACCGGGGAGCTGTTTTTT; CDR3: CAIIDYETGELFF
V: TRBV4-1; D: -; J: TRBJ1-4; size: -; DNA: TGCGCCAGCAGCCCCTTTGGACTCCCTCCTGAAAAACTGTTTTTT; CDR3: CASSPFGLPPEKLFF
V: TRBV29-1; D: -; J: TRBJ2-2; size: -; DNA: TGCAGCGTCGAAACGGACAGGAACACCGGGGAGCTGTTTTTT; CDR3: CSVETDRNTGELFF